In its sample, the clone carrying this T cell receptor beta chain was seen once. Its specificity is unknown. From RNA, the CDR3 regions of TCR beta chains were amplified and sequenced. Following a first-round RT-PCR that used HTBI primers, a second-round multiplex PCR was carried out. In TCRdb, the multiplex PCR reads were re-called with MiXCR into one record per CDR3 protein. In the table there are 260,000 or so distinct CDR3 sequences, around 45% of which are singletons. The V gene lost 0 bases and the J gene lost 0 bases, with 6 bases spanning the gap. In germline, CDR1 is LNHNV, CDR2 YYDKDF (reference sequence). This CDR3 has 14 residues. This record comes from a study of Graves' ophthalmopathy and Graves' hyperthyroidism. Study-level findings and limits: Blood also carried most expanded thyroid clonotypes exceeding 0.001 frequency.

Moderate-to-severe activity, CAS ≥3, NOSPECS ≥4 and duration under 3 months were recorded for donors with ophthalmopathy. What was sequenced was peripheral blood. The clonotype comes from an adult man with Graves' ophthalmopathy. The chain recombines TRBV15 with TRBJ2-7; D gene unclear. The CDR3 DNA reads TGTGCCACCAGCAGAGATTTGAGCTCCTACGAGCAGTACTTC. This translates into CATSRDLSSYEQYF. The variable domain in full, completed from reference TRBV15 and TRBJ2-7, reads DAMVIQNPRYQVTQFGKPVTLSCSQTLNHNVMYWYQQKSSQAPKLLFHYYDKDFNNEADTPDNFQSRRPNTSFCFLDIRSPGLGDTAMYLCATSRDLSSYEQYFGPGTRLTVT.